Listed below are T cell receptor beta chains from one sample, sequenced in a study. TCRdb fed the 5' RACE reads into MiXCR, producing one record per CDR3 protein. The sample has several thousand distinct CDR3 sequences, approximately 70% seen once; the top ten hold more than 3.5%. Sequenced input: Tregs sorted from blood. The receptor set was obtained from a female donor with breast cancer. Each CDR3 is given without its conserved first and last residue. Fields, in order: V gene, J gene, CDR3 protein.

TRBV11-3	TRBJ2-1	ASSLGGGITSYNEQF
TRBV29-1	TRBJ2-1	SGQGPGLAYEQF
TRBV20-1	TRBJ2-7	SARETYEQY
TRBV7-2	TRBJ1-5	ASSFSVTVGGWDHQPQH
TRBV6-5	TRBJ1-2	ASSPRDGYT
TRBV7-6	TRBJ2-1	ASSLSPRGPEQF
TRBV4-1	TRBJ1-2	ASSQGAAVNYGYT
TRBV4-1	TRBJ2-7	ASRERDGASYEQY
TRBV20-1	TRBJ1-5	SASATQASNQPQH
TRBV6-5	TRBJ2-7	ASSSYLSYEQY